These T cell receptor beta chains were read from a single sample in a study of beta chain features in type 1 diabetes. The data were produced by immunoSEQ multiplex PCR, yet TCRdb's version contains in-frame clones alone and is incomplete. The data show about 160,000 clones, roughly 7.1% seen once. The sequenced sample consisted of central memory CD4+ T cells from blood. Receptors were obtained from a woman aged 40 to 49 with type 1 diabetes. Each CDR3 is given with its conserved first and last residue. A D gene is named only where the DNA matches it firmly. Clone size is shown for a subset of rows, as once, few, many or a class of expanded clone.

clone_size j_call v_call d_call cdr3_aa cdr3_nt
many TRBJ2-4 TRBV29-1 TRBD1 CSVGQGNIQYF TGCAGCGTTGGACAGGGGAACATTCAGTACTTC
few TRBJ1-2 TRBV28 TRBD1 CASSFQGASGYTF TGTGCCAGCAGTTTCCAGGGGGCGTCTGGCTACACCTTC
. TRBJ2-3 TRBV20-1 . CSGERTDTQYF TGCAGTGGGGAGCGCACAGATACGCAGTATTTT
many TRBJ1-6 TRBV7-9 . CASSSTSNSPLHF TGTGCCAGCAGCTCAACGAGCAATTCACCCCTCCACTTT
. TRBJ1-2 TRBV9 . CASSDGGGVTYGYTF TGTGCCAGCAGCGATGGGGGCGGCGTCACCTATGGCTACACCTTC
. TRBJ2-7 TRBV6-6 . CASSYRTDEQYF TGTGCCAGCAGTTACCGGACAGATGAGCAGTACTTC
few TRBJ1-4 TRBV6-5 . CASYNRGGTELFF TGTGCCAGCTACAACCGGGGGGGGACGGAACTGTTTTTT
. TRBJ2-1 TRBV7-2 . CASSLGQGRIYEQFF TGTGCCAGCAGCTTAGGGCAGGGGCGAATCTATGAGCAGTTCTTC
few TRBJ1-1 TRBV4-2 TRBD1 CASSPGQGALTNTEAFF TGTGCCAGCAGCCCTGGACAGGGGGCGCTTACGAACACTGAAGCTTTCTTT
. TRBJ2-1 TRBV7-2 TRBD2 CASSLWAGVKGEQFF TGTGCCAGCAGCTTATGGGCGGGAGTCAAGGGTGAGCAGTTCTTC
. TRBJ2-7 TRBV18 . CASSPSAGQNYEQYF TGTGCCAGCTCACCGTCGGCAGGACAAAACTACGAGCAGTACTTC
. TRBJ1-2 TRBV28 . CASTPSGFLIYGYTF TGTGCCAGCACCCCGAGCGGATTCCTCATCTATGGCTACACCTTC
. TRBJ2-1 TRBV25-1 TRBD2 CASSESSGRGEQFF TGTGCCAGCAGTGAGTCTAGCGGGAGGGGTGAGCAGTTCTTC
many TRBJ1-6 TRBV14 . CASSQQETLHF TGTGCCAGCAGCCAACAGGAAACCCTCCACTTT
. TRBJ2-7 TRBV4-1 . CASSQQTGSYEQYF TGCGCCAGCAGCCAACAAACGGGTTCCTACGAGCAGTACTTC
few TRBJ2-2 TRBV28 . CASSLDKNTGELFF TGTGCCAGCAGTTTAGACAAGAACACCGGGGAGCTGTTTTTT
. TRBJ1-2 TRBV10-3 . CAISDPTGNYGYTF TGTGCCATCAGTGACCCGACAGGAAACTATGGCTACACCTTC
. TRBJ1-5 TRBV7-2 TRBD1 CASSSGTGRQPQHF TGTGCCAGCAGCTCCGGGACAGGGCGTCAGCCCCAGCATTTT
few TRBJ2-5 TRBV7-2 TRBD1 CASSLETGGKTQYF TGTGCCAGCAGCTTAGAGACAGGGGGCAAGACCCAGTACTTC
. TRBJ2-3 TRBV5-4 TRBD2 CASSRAERGARDTQYF TGTGCCAGCAGCCGGGCGGAGCGGGGGGCCAGAGATACGCAGTATTTT
. TRBJ2-3 TRBV15 . CATLPGSLGDTQYF TGTGCCACCCTCCCGGGATCGCTGGGGGATACGCAGTATTTT
few TRBJ1-5 TRBV6-1 TRBD1 CASSEGNRGGQPQHF TGTGCCAGCAGTGAAGGGAACAGGGGCGGTCAGCCCCAGCATTTT
few TRBJ2-1 TRBV11-2 . CASSFTSKQFF TGTGCCAGCAGCTTCACCTCTAAGCAGTTCTTC
few TRBJ2-5 TRBV29-1 . CSVVHMWETQYF TGCAGCGTTGTACATATGTGGGAGACCCAGTACTTC
. TRBJ2-3 TRBV9 TRBD2 CASSVGLGGTDTQYF TGTGCCAGCAGCGTCGGACTAGGTGGCACAGATACGCAGTATTTT
few TRBJ2-7 TRBV6-5 . CARPTGAYEQYF TGTGCCCGACCGACAGGAGCCTACGAGCAGTACTTC
. TRBJ2-5 TRBV5-1 TRBD1 CASSLGQGRQETQYF TGCGCCAGCAGCCTGGGACAGGGTAGACAGGAGACCCAGTACTTC
few TRBJ2-2 TRBV28 . CASTGNTGELFF TGTGCCAGCACAGGGAACACCGGGGAGCTGTTTTTT
. TRBJ2-1 TRBV11-1 TRBD2 CASSRGGVGSYNEQFF TGTGCCAGCAGCCGGGGGGGGGTAGGCTCCTACAATGAGCAGTTCTTC
. TRBJ2-5 TRBV6-5 . CATMGGGASETQYF TGTGCCACCATGGGGGGAGGTGCCTCCGAGACCCAGTACTTC
few TRBJ2-5 TRBV18 . CASSPNIQETQYF TGTGCCAGCTCACCAAACATACAAGAGACCCAGTACTTC
few TRBJ2-1 TRBV4-1 TRBD1 CASSQRTGDEQFF TGCGCCAGCAGCCAGCGGACAGGGGATGAGCAGTTCTTC
few TRBJ2-3 TRBV11-2 TRBD2 CASSLWVSGGTDTQYF TGTGCCAGCAGCTTATGGGTTAGCGGGGGCACAGATACGCAGTATTTT
. TRBJ1-1 TRBV18 TRBD1 CASSLPTGGNTEAFF TGTGCCAGCTCACTCCCGACAGGGGGGAACACTGAAGCTTTCTTT
few TRBJ1-1 TRBV19 . CASMSWGPNTEAFF TGTGCCAGTATGTCGTGGGGCCCTAACACTGAAGCTTTCTTT
. TRBJ1-4 TRBV4-2 . CASSRGGAGTNEKLFF TGTGCCAGCAGCCGTGGGGGCGCAGGAACTAATGAAAAACTGTTTTTT
. TRBJ1-3 TRBV25-1 . CASSLSGNTIYF TGTGCCAGCTCCCTCTCTGGAAACACCATATATTTT
many TRBJ1-4 TRBV4-2 . CASSQTTGTANEKLFF TGTGCCAGCAGCCAGACTACAGGGACGGCTAATGAAAAACTGTTTTTT
. TRBJ2-7 TRBV11-2 . CASSLGRLAASYEQYF TGTGCCAGCAGCTTAGGGAGGCTAGCCGCATCCTACGAGCAGTACTTC
. TRBJ2-7 TRBV5-1 . CASSLVGYEQYF TGCGCCAGCAGCTTGGTCGGCTACGAGCAGTACTTC
. TRBJ1-1 TRBV19 . CASSPRLPNTEAFF TGTGCCAGTAGTCCCAGGTTACCGAACACTGAAGCTTTCTTT
few TRBJ2-1 TRBV7-3 TRBD2 CASSLLSGTKGEQFF TGTGCCAGCAGCTTACTTAGCGGGACGAAGGGTGAGCAGTTCTTC